This entry lists 15 T cell receptor beta chains sequenced from one sample in a study of PD-1 blockade in mismatch repair-deficient tumors. Here immunoSEQ multiplex PCR was the method, and the copy in TCRdb shows in-frame clones only, minus some. The sample has around 100,000 clones, 70% to 85% seen once. The sample here was peripheral blood, taken less than 37 weeks after starting pembrolizumab. The source is an adult with mismatch repair-deficient cancer.

The gene calls are TRBV7-9 and TRBJ2-7; D is uncertain. Trimming pared 1 base from V and 5 bases from J, leaving 12 bases between. Germline CDR1 SEHNR, CDR2 FQNEAQ (reference sequence). There are 14 residues in the CDR3. Written as DNA, the CDR3 is TGTGCCAGCAGCTTAGGGGGAAGCCTCAACGAGCAGTACTTC. This gives the protein CASSLGGSLNEQYF.

The chain uses TRBV5-1 and TRBJ2-1; 9 bases line up with TRBD2. The V segment lost 0 bases and the J segment 7 bases; nucleotides outside the gene matches: 8. The germline CDR1 and CDR2 sequences are SGHRS and YFSETQ. The CDR3 spans 16 residues. The DNA for the CDR3 is TGCGCCAGCAGCTTGGCCGTTCTTAGCGGGAGAAATGAGCAGTTCTTC. Amino acids: CASSLAVLSGRNEQFF.

In nucleotides, the CDR3 is TGTGCCAGCAGTCCTCCGGGACTAGCGCCTTACGAGCAGTACTTC. This encodes CASSPPGLAPYEQYF. This chain connects TRBV28 to TRBJ2-7, with 10 bases identical to TRBD2. V lost 5 bases, J lost 4 bases, and 8 bases stayed unmatched. From germline, CDR1 is MDHEN and CDR2 SYDVKM. The CDR3 is 15 residues long.

CDR3 sequence: CASSLGQTYEQYF. The CDR3 DNA sequence: TGTGCCAGCAGTTTGGGACAGACGTACGAGCAGTACTTC. The V call is TRBV27, the J call TRBJ2-7, with 7 positions matching TRBD1. V dropped 3 bases and J dropped 4; count of bases not matched to a gene: 3. The CDR3 loop spans 13 amino acids. Looked up from germline, CDR1 is MNHEY and CDR2 is SMNVEV (reference sequence).

This clone has just one count. The germline gene is not matched at one end of the junction; a read error may be the cause. The rearrangement uses TRBV12-5 and TRBJ2-7; 7 positions match TRBD1. Germline V CDR1 and CDR2: LGHNT, FRNRAP. The CDR3 has 15 amino acids. The CDR3 nucleotides are TGTGCTAGTGGTTTATACACCGGGACAGCGAACCCGGAGTCCTTC. Encoded protein: CASGLYTGTANPESF.

The chain has TRBV6-1 and TRBJ2-7; perhaps TRBD2 as D (5 bases). V lost 6 bases and J lost 2, with 14 bases in between. The CDR3 is 14 residues long. Germline V lookup: CDR1 MNHNS, CDR2 SASEGT. The CDR3 region is CASSPRTGTYEQYF. In nucleotides, the CDR3 is TGTGCCAGCAGCCCAAGGACGGGAACCTACGAGCAGTACTTC.

CDR3 nucleotides: TGTGCCAGCAGGGCGGACAGGGTCGGCGAGCAGTACTTC. It encodes CASRADRVGEQYF. The chain couples TRBV6-6 to TRBJ2-7; 8 bases agree with TRBD1. Germline CDR1 reads MNHNY; CDR2 reads SVGAGI (reference sequence). This CDR3 comprises 13 residues. Germline trimming cut 6 bases from V and 6 bases from J; bases unmatched to any gene: 7.

V gene TRBV4-1 combines with J gene TRBJ2-2; D remains unclear. V lost 0 bases to trimming and J lost 4 bases, with 12 bases between them. The CDR3 sequence is 16 residues long. The germline V gene has CDR1 MGHRA and CDR2 YSYEKL. Here the CDR3 DNA reads TGCGCCAGCAGCCAAGACCAATCGGGTATCACCGGGGAGCTGTTTTTT. It encodes CASSQDQSGITGELFF.

This clone appeared a few times. This sequence joins TRBV6-5 and TRBJ1-2; D is ambiguous. The CDR3 has 13 amino acids. Per germline, CDR1 MNHEY and CDR2 SVGAGI. The ends were cut back, 0 bases at V and 2 bases at J, with 4 bases in the middle. The DNA for the CDR3 is TGTGCCAGCAGTTACTCGACAAACTATGGCTACACCTTC. This encodes CASSYSTNYGYTF.

J is TRBJ1-1 and V is TRBV6-6; D gene unclear. Trimming took off 5 bases at V and 0 bases at J, with 10 bases between the two ends. There are 14 residues in the CDR3. CDR1 is MNHNY, CDR2 SVGAGI, per germline (reference sequence). The CDR3 coding sequence is TGTGCCAGCAGTCCGTCCGGGGTGAACACTGAAGCTTTCTTT. Translation: CASSPSGVNTEAFF.

The genes are TRBV30 and TRBJ2-2; the match to TRBD2 covers 11 bases. CDR1 GTSNPN and CDR2 SVGIG come from the germline V gene (reference sequence). The CDR3 is made up of 16 amino acids. V lost 2 bases, J lost 6 bases, and 8 bases stayed unmatched. The DNA for the CDR3 is TGTGCCTGGAGTCCCATACTAGCGGGAGTACCCGGGGAGCTGTTTTTT. Its translation: CAWSPILAGVPGELFF.

The chain employs TRBV7-9 and TRBJ2-3; D call uncertain. This CDR3 is built from 11 residues. Germline CDR1 is SEHNR and CDR2 is FQNEAQ (reference sequence). Trimming took off 4 bases at V and 6 bases at J, with 5 bases between the two ends. The CDR3 is CASSSSDTQYF. CDR3 DNA: TGTGCCAGCAGCTCGAGTGATACGCAGTATTTT.

The chain has TRBV19 and TRBJ2-1; 14 bases fit TRBD2. The junction had 5 bases not matched to a gene; V was cut back by 6 bases and J by 7 bases. The CDR3 has 15 amino acids. Germline V gene sequence: CDR1 LNHDA, CDR2 SQIVND (reference sequence). This CDR3 is CASSQGLAGENEQFF. For the CDR3, the DNA is TGTGCCAGTAGCCAGGGACTAGCGGGAGAAAATGAGCAGTTCTTC.

V gene TRBV11-1 combines with J gene TRBJ2-1, with 7 positions matching TRBD1. Trimming at V came to 2 bases and at J to 1 base, leaving 5 bases not matched to a gene. Germline V gene lookup returns CDR1 SGHAT and CDR2 FQDESV (reference sequence). This CDR3 contains 16 residues. This CDR3 is CASSLWGRGSYNEQFF. For the CDR3, the DNA is TGTGCCAGCAGCTTATGGGGCAGGGGGTCCTACAATGAGCAGTTCTTC.

The chain's CDR3 is CASSLTGAGNTIYF. CDR3 coding DNA: TGTGCCAGCAGCCTGACAGGGGCCGGAAACACCATATATTTT. This chain uses TRBV5-6 with TRBJ1-3, with 8 bases fitting TRBD1. In germline, CDR1 is SGHDT, CDR2 YYEEEE. CDR3 length equals 14 residues. Losses at the gene ends were 4 bases for V and 4 bases for J; bases not matched to a gene: 4.